This T cell receptor (beta chain) was captured by sequencing in a study of OX40 agonist ivuxolimab in advanced cancers. Describing the broader study: Ivuxolimab was an agonistic, fully human IgG2 monoclonal antibody directed against OX40 (CD134), a costimulatory receptor. Intravenous ivuxolimab was administered to patients every 2 weeks at six dose levels: 0.01, 0.1, 0.3, 1.5, 3 and 10 mg/kg. The purpose of peripheral TCRbeta sequencing was to test whether ivuxolimab changed TCR sequence diversity and led to clonal T-cell expansion. Partial responses were achieved by three dose-escalation patients, of whom one had hepatocellular carcinoma and two had cutaneous melanoma. In the dose-escalation cohort, 70% to 90% of patients were male, and the mean age was approximately 60 years with a range of roughly 20 to 80. Prior anti-PD-1, anti-PD-L1 or anti-CTLA-4 therapy was permitted, and checkpoint inhibitors had been received by less than 45% of dose-escalation patients. Of the 50 to 55 dose-escalation patients, hepatocellular carcinoma was present in around 20, melanoma in around 15, renal cell carcinoma in 9 and head and neck cancer in 9. The monotherapy dose-escalation portion (N = 52 patients) of the phase I ivuxolimab trial is reported in the paper.

What the study reported, not specific to this receptor: Low levels of normalized T-cell clonal expansion were also seen in some nonresponding patients. Which antigens the clonally expanded peripheral T cells were specific for was not determined. In the 0.1-3.0 mg/kg groups, partial responders had among the lowest normalized peripheral clonal expansion, particularly in CD8+ T cells. On average, CD8+ T cells showed more expanded clones than CD4+ T cells after ivuxolimab. At doses of 0.1 to 3.0 mg/kg, clonal expansion of both CD4+ and CD8+ T cells in blood was seen between baseline and week 6.

To sequence the TCRbeta CDR3 region, genomic DNA was isolated from the sorted cells. The immunoSEQ Assay was used for sequencing of TCRbeta CDR3 regions. Drawn from immuneACCESS, this table holds only the in-frame rearrangements with V and J called that TCRdb kept. Clones are partly lost; checked studies trace under half to an unresolved V gene and leave the rest unexplained. The sample table records tens of thousands of clones; roughly four fifths of these occur just once. The leading ten clones occupy 3% to 4.5% of the sample. Remarks on this clone: Which antigen it targets is not known. Nothing much larger sits one base from this clone, and base qualities are not available.

Trimming removed 5 bases from V and 2 bases from J; the gene matches leave 14 bases unexplained. Looking up the germline V gene yields CDR1 MDHEN and CDR2 SYDVKM. Including the terminal cysteine and phenylalanine, the CDR3 comprises 19 residues. Only the CDR3 DNA is retained, 57 bases long and in frame from the first base. Patients with autoimmune disease history or receiving systemic immunosuppression were excluded from the trial. Peripheral blood for TCR sequencing was drawn from every dose cohort at baseline, at cycle 4 day 1 and at cycle 7 day 1. Samples came from an open-label, multicenter, first-in-human phase I dose-escalation trial of ivuxolimab. Adults with locally advanced or metastatic head and neck squamous cell, hepatocellular, melanoma or renal cell carcinoma were enrolled in the trial. Before TCR sequencing, CD4+ T cells and CD8+ T cells were sorted from peripheral blood as separate populations.

This TCR was sampled from an adult with an advanced solid tumor such as melanoma, head and neck, liver or kidney cancer. Sequences were derived from CD4+ or CD8+ T cells sorted from blood, sampled in a trial of the OX40 agonist ivuxolimab. This chain is built from TRBV28 and TRBJ1-3, with 11 bases in between that match TRBD1. The base sequence is TGTGCCAGCAGTAGGACAGGGGGCTATACCTACGTACCTGGAAACACCATATATTTT. It translates to CASSRTGGYTYVPGNTIYF.